This entry describes one T cell receptor (beta chain). V was pared by 0 bases and J by 7 bases, with 10 bases between. This CDR3 has 15 residues. Germline CDR1 is LNHNV and CDR2 is YYDKDF (reference sequence). The repertoire was sequenced with immunoSEQ multiplex PCR; TCRdb's copy has only in-frame clones and lacks some. The sample yields fewer than 350,000 clones, 70% to 90% seen once. The data belong to a study of blood T cell repertoires in COVID-19. The V gene is TRBV15, the J gene TRBJ1-6; no clear D gene. This TCR derives from a man aged 18 to 29 with active or convalescent COVID-19. Source material: peripheral blood. CDR3 protein: CATSRDYGVNSPLHF. DNA for the CDR3: TGTGCCACCAGCAGAGATTACGGGGTGAATTCACCCCTCCACTTT.